This T cell receptor (beta chain) originates from a study of regulatory T cells in long-lasting Graves disease. Arm-PCR of CDR3 regions and iRepertoire HTBI primers were used to build TCR beta libraries. TCRdb called the multiplex PCR reads again in MiXCR, with one record for every CDR3 protein. Of a few hundred thousand distinct CDR3 sequences detected, less than 20% appear once; the ten largest clones hold 23%. This CDR3 has 12 amino acids. Germline V gives CDR1 SGDLS, CDR2 YYNGEE. Trimming cost V 4 bases and J 10 bases; bases outside gene matches: 5. This clonotype came up many times. Described time point: newly diagnosed GD, antithyroid drugs for less than 3 months. Scientists built the TCR library using RNA that was extracted from PBMCs. These same records also appear under a second study, on T cells in Graves' hyperthyroidism and ophthalmopathy.

This TCR was recovered from a woman aged 18-35 years with Graves disease. The chain couples TRBV9 to TRBJ2-1; 7 bases map to TRBD1. Material: peripheral blood mononuclear cells (PBMCs), obtained at new diagnosis, from a patient treated with antithyroid drugs. The CDR3 DNA is TGTGCCAGCAGCCAGGGGGTAGACGAGCAGTTCTTC. Translating it yields CASSQGVDEQFF.